Below, 13 T cell receptor beta chains from the same sample are listed, as sequenced in a study of shared clonotypes between healthy human individuals. Sequenced by immunoSEQ multiplex PCR; TCRdb stores in-frame clones only, minus some. The sample records about 490,000 clones, about 84% being singletons. The sample comprised PBMCs. The receptors were gathered from a woman in her thirties or forties in good health. Some clones in this sample may be carry-over from other donors' samples.

This clone was seen a single time. The chain employs TRBV2 and TRBJ1-2, with D possibly TRBD1 on 5 matching bases. CDR1 is SNHLY and CDR2 is FYNNEI in the germline V gene. V lost 7 bases and J 4 bases, leaving 13 bases between the germline ends. The CDR3 is 13 residues long. CDR3 region: CASIEAGRYGYTF. In DNA, the CDR3 is TGTGCCAGCATAGAGGCGGGACGCTATGGCTACACCTTC.

The chain carries TRBV30 and TRBJ2-3; D gene uncertain. The CDR3 consists of 14 residues. Germline assignment: CDR1 GTSNPN and CDR2 SVGIG (reference sequence). The CDR3, as DNA: TGTGCGCAAATCGGGCACGGAGCCACAGATACGCAGTATTTT. It yields the protein CAQIGHGATDTQYF. Using reference TRBV30 and TRBJ2-3 for the parts outside the CDR3, the full variable domain is SQTIHQWPATLVQPVGSPLSLECTVEGTSNPNLYWYRQAAGRGLQLLFYSVGIGQISSEVPQNLSASRPQDRQFILSSKKLLLSDSGFYLCAQIGHGATDTQYFGPGTRLTVL.

Remarks on this clone: This is likely an artifact of a read error, given a far larger clone one base away. Without the conserved terminal phenylalanine or tryptophan, this CDR3 likely stems from a read error. Distinct nucleotide sequences in the sample also encode this CDR3. This chain's CDR3 is CAWNPGDYGYTL. CDR3 in DNA: TGTGCCTGGAACCCGGGCGACTATGGCTACACCTTA. The genes are TRBV30 and TRBJ1-2; D is unclear. CDR1 is GTSNPN, CDR2 SVGIG, per germline (reference sequence). There are 12 residues in the CDR3. The V end was cut by 4 bases, the J end by 3 bases, with 9 bases between.

This clone was found a few times. The chain links TRBV10-3 to TRBJ2-1; D may be TRBD2 (6 bases). This CDR3 is 15 amino acids long. Germline V gene sequence: CDR1 ENHRY, CDR2 SYGVKD. V gave up 6 bases and J gave up 3 bases, with 15 bases separating them. CDR3 sequence: CAIREGVGYYNEQFF. CDR3 in DNA: TGTGCCATCAGGGAGGGAGTAGGGTACTACAATGAGCAGTTCTTC.

The chain carries TRBV19 and TRBJ2-7, with D unclear. The V end was cut by 3 bases, the J end by 3 bases, with 12 bases between. Germline V gene data show CDR1 as LNHDA and CDR2 as SQIVND (reference sequence). There are 14 residues in the CDR3. CDR3 bases: TGTGCCAGTAGTATTGGCGTTTTAGGCTACGAGCAGTACTTC. This sequence encodes CASSIGVLGYEQYF.

In this sample, this clone turned up many times. Other DNA sequences in this sample translate to the same CDR3. The chain links TRBV7-2 to TRBJ2-7; D is unresolved. There are 14 residues in the CDR3. Per germline, CDR1 SGHTA and CDR2 FQGNSA. The V and J ends lost 2 bases and 3 bases respectively, with 11 bases between them. The CDR3 bases are TGTGCCAGCAGCTTAATGGGAACCTACTACGAGCAGTACTTC. Translated: CASSLMGTYYEQYF.

The CDR3 sequence: CASSDSLAGEITGELFF. CDR3 in DNA: TGTGCCAGCAGCGACAGCTTAGCGGGAGAGATCACCGGGGAGCTGTTTTTT. This sequence joins TRBV9 and TRBJ2-2, with 9 bases identical to TRBD2. This CDR3 region has 17 residues. V trimming: 3 bases; J trimming: 4 bases; junction bases outside the gene matches: 10. Germline V lookup: CDR1 SGDLS, CDR2 YYNGEE.

CDR3 loop: CASSEAGGTEAFF. The CDR3 region has the DNA TGTGCCAGCAGTGAAGCGGGTGGCACTGAAGCTTTCTTT. The chain couples TRBV6-1 to TRBJ1-1; D not resolved. The CDR3 extends over 13 amino acids. Trimming pared 0 bases from V and 4 bases from J, leaving 6 bases between. Per the germline V gene, CDR1 is MNHNS and CDR2 is SASEGT.

Turning to this clone: A single base is all that separates this from a far larger clone, so a read error is likely. Different DNA sequences within this sample yield the same CDR3. The gene calls are TRBV5-4 and TRBJ1-2, with D unresolved. This CDR3 contains 14 residues. The germline CDR1 and CDR2 sequences are SGHNT and YYREEE (reference sequence). Trimming shortened V by 0 bases and J by 4 bases, and 10 bases separated the two germline ends. The CDR3, as DNA: TGTGCCAGCAGCTTGGACAGAGAGGTCTATGGCTACACCTTC. It specifies CASSLDREVYGYTF. Based on the CDR3 plus reference TRBV5-4 and TRBJ1-2, the full variable domain is ETGVTQSPTHLIKTRGQQVTLRCSSQSGHNTVSWYQQALGQGPQFIFQYYREEENGRGNFPPRFSGLQFPNYSSELNVNALELDDSALYLCASSLDREVYGYTFGSGTRLTVV.

In the case of this clone: A far larger clone is one base from this, pointing to a likely read error. This sample includes further DNA sequences coding for the same CDR3. The CDR3 sequence is CASRWELAGEVGELFF. In DNA, the CDR3 is TGTGCCAGCAGGTGGGAACTAGCGGGAGAAGTTGGGGAGCTGTTTTTT. The V and J genes are TRBV21-1 and TRBJ2-2; TRBD2 is the table's D call, not checked against the DNA. TRBV21-1 is tagged as a pseudogene. The CDR3 extends over 16 amino acids.

The genes are TRBV6-1 and TRBJ2-3; D is perhaps TRBD2 (5 bases). The CDR3 extends over 15 amino acids. CDR1 is MNHNS, CDR2 SASEGT, per germline. Trimming took 5 bases from V and 2 from J, leaving 14 bases between them. The CDR3 protein is CASSSTDSTTDTQYF. CDR3 sequence (DNA): TGTGCCAGCAGTAGTACGGACTCGACCACAGATACGCAGTATTTT.

This clone was seen once. The chain links TRBV10-3 to TRBJ2-3; D gene ambiguous. Germline-derived CDR1 and CDR2 are ENHRY and SYGVKD. Trimming took off 10 bases at V and 2 bases at J, with 16 bases between the two ends. The CDR3 totals 14 residues. As DNA, the CDR3 is TGTGCCAGCAGAGCTTTCGGAGACACAGATACGCAGTATTTT. It specifies CASRAFGDTDTQYF.

The chain is built from TRBV15 and TRBJ2-5; TRBD2 is a possible D gene (5 bases). Germline CDR1 reads LNHNV; CDR2 reads YYDKDF (reference sequence). Deletions cut 1 base from V and 2 bases from J, with 8 bases between. The CDR3 extends over 14 amino acids. The CDR3 DNA sequence: TGTGCCACCAGCAGAGGACGGACTCAAGAGACCCAGTACTTC. Translated: CATSRGRTQETQYF.